This T cell receptor beta chain was sequenced during a study of control samples from healthy donors and cancer patients (dated by TCRdb to about 2020). Details on this clone: The antigen this receptor binds is unknown. No qualities accompany the bases; no much larger clone lies one base away.

To prepare the library, the immunoSEQ multiplex PCR assay was applied. The immuneACCESS repertoire file appears here via TCRdb, limited to in-frame rearrangements. These files lack a portion of the clones; in checked studies, under half of the deficit traces to unresolved V genes, and the cause of the others is not known. This sample comprises 150,000 or so clones, over 85% of them detected only once. The top ten constitute roughly 5.5% of the sample. The CDR3 goes from the cysteine to the phenylalanine over 14 residues. Solely the CDR3 DNA is kept, with 42 bases framed from the first base. Sequences LGHDT (CDR1) and YNNKEL (CDR2) are obtained from the germline V gene (reference sequence). V loses 5 bases at its end and J loses 4 bases; junction bases beyond the gene matches: 6.

The chain employs TRBV3-1 (or the pseudogene TRBV3-2) and TRBJ1-1; 8 bases in the junction line up with TRBD1. What was sequenced was blood. This TCR was recovered from a man aged 18 to 35 in good health. The nucleotide sequence is TGTGCCAGCAGCTCCAGGGGGCTCGGCACTGAAGCTTTCTTT. The translation is CASSSRGLGTEAFF.